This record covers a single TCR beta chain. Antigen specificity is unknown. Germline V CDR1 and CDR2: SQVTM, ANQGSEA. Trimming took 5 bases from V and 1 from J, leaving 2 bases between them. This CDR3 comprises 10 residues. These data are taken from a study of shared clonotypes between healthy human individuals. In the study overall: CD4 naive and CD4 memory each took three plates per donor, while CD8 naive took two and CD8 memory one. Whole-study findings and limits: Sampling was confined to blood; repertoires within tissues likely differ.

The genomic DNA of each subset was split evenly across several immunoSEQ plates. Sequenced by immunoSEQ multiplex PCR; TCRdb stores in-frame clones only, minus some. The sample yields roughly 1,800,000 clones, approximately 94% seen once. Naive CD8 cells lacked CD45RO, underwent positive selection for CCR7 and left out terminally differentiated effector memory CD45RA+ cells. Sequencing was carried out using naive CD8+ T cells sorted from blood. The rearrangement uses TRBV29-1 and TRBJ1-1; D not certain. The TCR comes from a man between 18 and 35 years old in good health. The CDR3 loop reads CSVWNTEAFF. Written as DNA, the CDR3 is TGCAGCGTTTGGAACACTGAAGCTTTCTTT.